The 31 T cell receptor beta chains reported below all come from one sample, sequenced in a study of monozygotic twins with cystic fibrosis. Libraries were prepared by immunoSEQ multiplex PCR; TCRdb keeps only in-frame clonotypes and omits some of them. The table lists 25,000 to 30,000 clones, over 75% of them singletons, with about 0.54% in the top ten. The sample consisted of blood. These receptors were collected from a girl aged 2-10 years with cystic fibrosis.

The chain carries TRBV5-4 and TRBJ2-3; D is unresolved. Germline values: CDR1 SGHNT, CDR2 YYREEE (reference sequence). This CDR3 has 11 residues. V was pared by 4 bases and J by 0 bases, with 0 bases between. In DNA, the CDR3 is TGTGCCAGCAGCAGCACAGATACGCAGTATTTT. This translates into CASSSTDTQYF. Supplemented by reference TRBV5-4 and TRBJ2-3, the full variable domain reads ETGVTQSPTHLIKTRGQQVTLRCSSQSGHNTVSWYQQALGQGPQFIFQYYREEENGRGNFPPRFSGLQFPNYSSELNVNALELDDSALYLCASSSTDTQYFGPGTRLTVL.

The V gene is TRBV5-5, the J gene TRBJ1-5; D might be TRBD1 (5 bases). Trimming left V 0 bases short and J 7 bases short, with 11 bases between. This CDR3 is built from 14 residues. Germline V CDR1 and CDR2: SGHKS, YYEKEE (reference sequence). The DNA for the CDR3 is TGTGCCAGCAGCTTGGGAGGGGTCAACCAGCCCCAGCATTTT. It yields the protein CASSLGGVNQPQHF.

CDR3 DNA: TGTGCCAGCAGTTCACGCCGGGCCCACTTATCCTACAATGAGCAGTTCTTC. Encoded protein: CASSSRRAHLSYNEQFF. The chain has TRBV7-8 and TRBJ2-1; D gene unclear. This CDR3 region has 17 residues. The germline V gene encodes CDR1 SGHVS and CDR2 FQNEAQ. Trimming shortened V by 6 bases and J by 1 base, and 19 bases separated the two germline ends.

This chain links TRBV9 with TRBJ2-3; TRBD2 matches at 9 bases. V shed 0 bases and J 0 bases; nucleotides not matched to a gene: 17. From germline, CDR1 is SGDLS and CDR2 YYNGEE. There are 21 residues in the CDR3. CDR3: CASSVDPGGLAARASTDTQYF. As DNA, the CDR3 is TGTGCCAGCAGCGTAGACCCGGGGGGACTAGCCGCCCGGGCTAGCACAGATACGCAGTATTTT.

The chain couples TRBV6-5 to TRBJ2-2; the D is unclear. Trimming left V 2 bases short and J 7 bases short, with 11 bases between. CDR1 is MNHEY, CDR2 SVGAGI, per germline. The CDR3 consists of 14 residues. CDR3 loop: CASSYRASIGELFF. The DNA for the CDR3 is TGTGCCAGCAGTTACAGGGCTTCGATCGGGGAGCTGTTTTTT.

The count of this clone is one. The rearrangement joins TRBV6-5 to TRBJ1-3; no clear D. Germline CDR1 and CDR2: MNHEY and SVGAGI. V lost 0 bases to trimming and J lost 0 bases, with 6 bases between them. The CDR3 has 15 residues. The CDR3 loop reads CASSYSGISGNTIYF. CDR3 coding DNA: TGTGCCAGCAGTTACTCGGGGATCTCTGGAAACACCATATATTTT.

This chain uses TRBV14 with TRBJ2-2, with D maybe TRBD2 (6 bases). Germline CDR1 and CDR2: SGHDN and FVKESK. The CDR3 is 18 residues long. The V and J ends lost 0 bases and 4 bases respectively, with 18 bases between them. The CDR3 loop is CASSQDLPRGWGTGELFF. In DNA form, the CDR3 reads TGTGCCAGCAGCCAAGATCTGCCCCGGGGGTGGGGCACCGGGGAGCTGTTTTTT.

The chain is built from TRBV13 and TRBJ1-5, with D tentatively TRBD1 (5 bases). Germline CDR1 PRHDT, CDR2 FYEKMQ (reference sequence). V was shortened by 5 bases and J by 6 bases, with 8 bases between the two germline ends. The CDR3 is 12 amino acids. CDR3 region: CASSRGGQPQHF. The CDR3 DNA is TGTGCCAGCAGCCGCGGGGGTCAGCCCCAGCATTTT. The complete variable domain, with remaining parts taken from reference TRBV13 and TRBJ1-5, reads AAGVIQSPRHLIKEKRETATLKCYPIPRHDTVYWYQQGPGQDPQFLISFYEKMQSDKGSIPDRFSAQQFSDYHSELNMSSLELGDSALYFCASSRGGQPQHFGDGTRLSIL.

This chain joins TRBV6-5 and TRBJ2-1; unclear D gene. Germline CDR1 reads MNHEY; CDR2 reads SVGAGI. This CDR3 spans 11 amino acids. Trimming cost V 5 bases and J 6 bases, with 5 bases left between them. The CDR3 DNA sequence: TGTGCCAGCAGTACCCCCAATGAGCAGTTCTTC. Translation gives CASSTPNEQFF.

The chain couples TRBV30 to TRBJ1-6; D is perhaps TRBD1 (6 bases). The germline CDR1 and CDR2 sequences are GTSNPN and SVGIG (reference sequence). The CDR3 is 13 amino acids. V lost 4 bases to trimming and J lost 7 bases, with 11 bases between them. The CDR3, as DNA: TGTGCCTGGACCGGACAGCCGAATTCACCCCTCCACTTT. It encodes CAWTGQPNSPLHF.

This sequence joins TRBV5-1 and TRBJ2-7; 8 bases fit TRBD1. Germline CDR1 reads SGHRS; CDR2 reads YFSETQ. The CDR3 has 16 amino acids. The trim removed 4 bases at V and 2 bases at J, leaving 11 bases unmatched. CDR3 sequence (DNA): TGCGCCAGCAGCCCCCATTTCGGGACAGGTACCTACGAGCAGTACTTC. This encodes CASSPHFGTGTYEQYF.

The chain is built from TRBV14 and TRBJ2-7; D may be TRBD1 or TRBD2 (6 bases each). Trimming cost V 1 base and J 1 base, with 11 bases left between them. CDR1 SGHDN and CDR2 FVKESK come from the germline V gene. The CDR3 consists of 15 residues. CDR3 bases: TGTGCCAGCAGCCAAGCGGGGGCTAAGTCCTACGAGCAGTACTTC. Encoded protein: CASSQAGAKSYEQYF.

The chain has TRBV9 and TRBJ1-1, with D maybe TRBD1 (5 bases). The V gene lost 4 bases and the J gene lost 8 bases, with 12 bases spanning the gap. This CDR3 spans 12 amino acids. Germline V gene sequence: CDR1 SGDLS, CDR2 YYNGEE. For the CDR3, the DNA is TGTGCCAGCAGCCACCAGGGACCCGAAGCTTTCTTT. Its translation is CASSHQGPEAFF.

The CDR3 nucleotides read TGTGCCAGCAGCCCCGCGGGGGCCTATGGCTACACCTTC. Amino acid sequence: CASSPAGAYGYTF. The chain has TRBV7-6 and TRBJ1-2; D is perhaps TRBD1 (6 bases). Deletions cut 5 bases from V and 4 bases from J, with 11 bases between. This CDR3 has 13 amino acids. The germline CDR1 and CDR2 sequences are SGHVS and FNYEAQ.

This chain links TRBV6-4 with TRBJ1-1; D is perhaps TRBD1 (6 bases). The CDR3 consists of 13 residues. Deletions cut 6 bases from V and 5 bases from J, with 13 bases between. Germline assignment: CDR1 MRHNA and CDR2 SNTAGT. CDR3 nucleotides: TGTGCCAGCAGGGACAGTTTGAGTACTGAAGCTTTCTTT. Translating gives CASRDSLSTEAFF.

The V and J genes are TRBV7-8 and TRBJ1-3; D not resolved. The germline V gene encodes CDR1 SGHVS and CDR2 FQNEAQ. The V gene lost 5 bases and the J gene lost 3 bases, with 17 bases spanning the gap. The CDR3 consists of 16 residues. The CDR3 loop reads CASSRQRLRGGNTIYF. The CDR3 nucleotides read TGTGCCAGCAGCCGACAACGACTCCGCGGTGGAAACACCATATATTTT.

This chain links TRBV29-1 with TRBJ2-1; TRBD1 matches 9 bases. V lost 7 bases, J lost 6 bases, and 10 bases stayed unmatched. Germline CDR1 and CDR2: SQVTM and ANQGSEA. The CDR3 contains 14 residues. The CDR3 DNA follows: TGCAGCGCCACAGGGGGCTCCCTCATCAATGAGCAGTTCTTC. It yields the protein CSATGGSLINEQFF.

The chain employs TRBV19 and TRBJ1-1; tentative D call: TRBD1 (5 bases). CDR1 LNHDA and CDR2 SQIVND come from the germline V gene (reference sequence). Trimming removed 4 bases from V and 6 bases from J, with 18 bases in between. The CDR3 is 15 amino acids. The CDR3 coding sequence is TGTGCCAGTAGTACCCAGTACCGACAGTTCCCTGAAGCTTTCTTT. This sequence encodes CASSTQYRQFPEAFF.

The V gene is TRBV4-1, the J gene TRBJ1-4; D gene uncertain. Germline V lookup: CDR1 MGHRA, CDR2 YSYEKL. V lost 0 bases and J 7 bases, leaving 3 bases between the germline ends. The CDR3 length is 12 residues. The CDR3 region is CASSQDGEKLFF. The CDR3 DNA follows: TGCGCCAGCAGCCAAGATGGTGAAAAACTGTTTTTT.

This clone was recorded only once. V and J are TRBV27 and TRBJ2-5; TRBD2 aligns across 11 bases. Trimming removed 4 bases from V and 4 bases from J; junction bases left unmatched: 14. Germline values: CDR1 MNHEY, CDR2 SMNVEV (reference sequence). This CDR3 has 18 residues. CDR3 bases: TGTGCCAGCAGTTCAACCCGGAATAGCGGGGGGGCCTCAGAGACCCAGTACTTC. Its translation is CASSSTRNSGGASETQYF.

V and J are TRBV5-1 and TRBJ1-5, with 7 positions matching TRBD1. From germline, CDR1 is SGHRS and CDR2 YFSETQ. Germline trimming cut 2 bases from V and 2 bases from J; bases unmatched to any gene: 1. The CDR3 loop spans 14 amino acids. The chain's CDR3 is CASSFTGGNQPQHF. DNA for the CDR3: TGCGCCAGCAGCTTTACAGGGGGCAATCAGCCCCAGCATTTT. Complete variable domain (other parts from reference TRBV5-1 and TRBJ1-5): KAGVTQTPRYLIKTRGQQVTLSCSPISGHRSVSWYQQTPGQGLQFLFEYFSETQRNKGNFPGRFSGRQFSNSRSEMNVSTLELGDSALYLCASSFTGGNQPQHFGDGTRLSIL.

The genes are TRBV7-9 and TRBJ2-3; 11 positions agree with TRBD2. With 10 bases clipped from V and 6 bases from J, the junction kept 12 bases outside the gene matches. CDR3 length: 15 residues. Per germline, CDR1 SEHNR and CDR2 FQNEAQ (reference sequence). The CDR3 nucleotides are TGTGCCATAGATGGAGTAGCGGGGGGGTTGGATACGCAGTATTTT. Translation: CAIDGVAGGLDTQYF.

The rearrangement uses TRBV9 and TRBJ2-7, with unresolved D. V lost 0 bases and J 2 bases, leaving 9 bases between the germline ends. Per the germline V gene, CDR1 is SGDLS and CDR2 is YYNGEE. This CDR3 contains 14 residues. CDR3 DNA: TGTGCCAGCAGCGTAGGTGCTAAGACCTACGAGCAGTACTTC. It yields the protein CASSVGAKTYEQYF.

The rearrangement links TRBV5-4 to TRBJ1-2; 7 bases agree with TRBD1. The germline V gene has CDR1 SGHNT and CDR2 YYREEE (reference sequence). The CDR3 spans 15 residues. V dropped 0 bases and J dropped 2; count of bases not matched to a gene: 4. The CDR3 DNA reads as TGTGCCAGCAGCTTGGTACCGGGACAGAACTATGGCTACACCTTC. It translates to CASSLVPGQNYGYTF.

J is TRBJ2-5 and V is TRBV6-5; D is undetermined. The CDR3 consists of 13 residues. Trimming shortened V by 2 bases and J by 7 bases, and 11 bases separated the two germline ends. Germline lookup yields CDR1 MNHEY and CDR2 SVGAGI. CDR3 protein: CASSYRADGTQYF. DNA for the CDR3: TGTGCCAGCAGTTACCGGGCCGATGGGACCCAGTACTTC.

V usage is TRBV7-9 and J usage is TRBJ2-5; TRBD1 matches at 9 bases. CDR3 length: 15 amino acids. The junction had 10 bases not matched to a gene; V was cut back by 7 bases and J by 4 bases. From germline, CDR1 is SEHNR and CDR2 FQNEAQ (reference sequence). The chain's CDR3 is CASTRHRGQGETQYF. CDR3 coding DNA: TGTGCCAGCACACGCCACAGGGGGCAGGGAGAGACCCAGTACTTC.

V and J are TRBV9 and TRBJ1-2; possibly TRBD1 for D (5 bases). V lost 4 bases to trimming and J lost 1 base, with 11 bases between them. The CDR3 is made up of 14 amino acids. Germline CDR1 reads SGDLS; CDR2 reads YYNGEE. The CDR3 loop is CASSPGGGNYGYTF. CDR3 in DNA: TGTGCCAGCAGCCCCGGGGGAGGTAACTATGGCTACACCTTC.

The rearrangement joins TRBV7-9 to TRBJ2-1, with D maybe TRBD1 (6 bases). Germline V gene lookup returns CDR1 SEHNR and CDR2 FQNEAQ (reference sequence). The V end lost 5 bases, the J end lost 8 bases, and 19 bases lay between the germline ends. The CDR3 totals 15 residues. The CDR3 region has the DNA TGTGCCAGCAGCCCTCTCACAGGGTGGGCAGATGAGCAGTTCTTC. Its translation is CASSPLTGWADEQFF.

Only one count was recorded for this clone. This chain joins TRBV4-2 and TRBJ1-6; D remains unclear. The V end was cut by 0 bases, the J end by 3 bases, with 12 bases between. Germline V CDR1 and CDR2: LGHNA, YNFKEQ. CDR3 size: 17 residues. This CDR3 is CASSQETRIDYNSPLHF. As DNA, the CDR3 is TGTGCCAGCAGCCAAGAAACAAGGATCGACTATAATTCACCCCTCCACTTT.

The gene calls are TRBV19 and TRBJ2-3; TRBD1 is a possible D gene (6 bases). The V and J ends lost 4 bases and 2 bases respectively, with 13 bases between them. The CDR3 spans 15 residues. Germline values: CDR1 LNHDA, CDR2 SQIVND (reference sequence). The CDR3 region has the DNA TGTGCCAGTAGTAGGTGGACAGTCCCCACAGATACGCAGTATTTT. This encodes CASSRWTVPTDTQYF.

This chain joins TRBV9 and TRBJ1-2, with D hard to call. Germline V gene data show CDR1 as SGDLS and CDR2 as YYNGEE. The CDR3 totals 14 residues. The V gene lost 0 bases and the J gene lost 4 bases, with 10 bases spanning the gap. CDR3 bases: TGTGCCAGCAGCGTAGGTGAGGGCCCCTATGGCTACACCTTC. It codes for CASSVGEGPYGYTF. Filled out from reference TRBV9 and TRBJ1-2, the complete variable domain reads DSGVTQTPKHLITATGQRVTLRCSPRSGDLSVYWYQQSLDQGLQFLIQYYNGEERAKGNILERFSAQQFPDLHSELNLSSLELGDSALYFCASSVGEGPYGYTFGSGTRLTVV.